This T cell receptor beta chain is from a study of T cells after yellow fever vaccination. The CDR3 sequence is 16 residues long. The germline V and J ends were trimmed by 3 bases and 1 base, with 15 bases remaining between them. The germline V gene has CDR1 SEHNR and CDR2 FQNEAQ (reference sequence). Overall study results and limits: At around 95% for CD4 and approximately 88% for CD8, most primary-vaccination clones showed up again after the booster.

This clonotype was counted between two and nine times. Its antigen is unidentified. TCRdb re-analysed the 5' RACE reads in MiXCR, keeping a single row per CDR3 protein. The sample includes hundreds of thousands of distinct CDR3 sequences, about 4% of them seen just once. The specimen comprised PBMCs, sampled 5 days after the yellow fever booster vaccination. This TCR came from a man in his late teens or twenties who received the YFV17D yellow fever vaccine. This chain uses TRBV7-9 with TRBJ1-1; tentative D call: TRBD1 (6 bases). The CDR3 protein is CASSLVAGQRNTEAFF. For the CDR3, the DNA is TGTGCCAGCAGCTTGGTTGCGGGACAAAGGAACACTGAAGCTTTCTTT. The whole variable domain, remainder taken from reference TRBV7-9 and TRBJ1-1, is DTGVSQNPRHKITKRGQNVTFRCDPISEHNRLYWYRQTLGQGPEFLTYFQNEAQLEKSRLLSDRFSAERPKGSFSTLEIQRTEQGDSAMYLCASSLVAGQRNTEAFFGQGTRLTVV.